Only a few counts were recorded for the clone carrying this T cell receptor (beta chain). Its antigen remains unknown. 5'RACE, which relied on constant-segment primers, yielded TCR alpha and TCR beta cDNA libraries carrying sample barcodes and UMIs. TCRdb itself ran the 5' RACE reads through MiXCR, one entry per CDR3 protein. The repertoire holds some 330,000 distinct CDR3 sequences, with under 25% as singletons. The sample originates from a study of T-cell memory formation after mild COVID-19. Turning to the study itself: TCR clusters were mostly donor specific.

Notes on the study in general: A subset of responding clones appeared in pre-infection memory, suggesting cross-reactive memory joined. Among CD4+ contracting clones, most were CM and EM, and CD8+ ones EMRA.

The sample was PBMCs or a T cell subset sorted from them (not recorded which). The receptor was derived from an adult woman who had mild COVID-19 (a few samples of this study predate the infection). Cell type and time point are not known.

CDR3 sequence: CASSLVGVGDTEAFF. Here the CDR3 DNA reads TGTGCCAGCAGCCTCGTGGGGGTTGGGGACACTGAAGCTTTCTTT. This chain links TRBV7-2 with TRBJ1-1; D perhaps matches TRBD1 (5 bases). The CDR3 covers 15 residues. Germline CDR1 reads SGHTA; CDR2 reads FQGNSA. V shed 5 bases and J shed 3 bases, with 16 bases lying between them. The full variable domain, with the rest looked up from reference TRBV7-2 and TRBJ1-1, is GAGVSQSPSNKVTEKGKDVELRCDPISGHTALYWYRQSLGQGLEFLIYFQGNSAPDKSGLPSDRFSAERTGGSVSTLTIQRTQQEDSAVYLCASSLVGVGDTEAFFGQGTRLTVV.